The 32 T cell receptor beta chains listed next were all sequenced from one sample in a study of glioma-infiltrating T cells after dendritic cell vaccination. Generated by immunoSEQ multiplex PCR, the TCRdb table keeps only in-frame clones and is missing some. The repertoire has tens of thousands of clones, 85% to 95% of them found once; the top ten carry more than 2%. The sequenced sample was blood, obtained before dendritic cell vaccination. The receptors come from a human donor with glioblastoma.

The J gene is TRBJ2-5, the V gene TRBV29-1; D unclear. With the DNA end fitting TRBJ2-7 better, the J assignment may be wrong. The germline V gene has CDR1 SQVTM and CDR2 ANQGSEA. The CDR3 loop spans 12 amino acids. In DNA, the CDR3 is TGCAGCGTGGCGGCAGTTTCCTACGAGCAGTACTTC. Amino acid sequence: CSVAAVSYEQYF.

The chain combines TRBV4-1 with TRBJ2-5, with TRBD2 matching over 10 bases. Per germline, CDR1 MGHRA and CDR2 YSYEKL. CDR3 size: 17 residues. With 4 bases clipped from V and 4 bases from J, the junction kept 12 bases outside the gene matches. CDR3: CASSLTVPSGGGETQYF. The DNA for the CDR3 is TGCGCCAGCAGCCTGACCGTCCCTAGCGGGGGTGGAGAGACCCAGTACTTC.

The rearrangement links TRBV2 to TRBJ2-3; D possibly corresponds to TRBD2 (5 bases). Trimming removed 6 bases at V and 1 base at J, with 17 bases between. CDR1 SNHLY and CDR2 FYNNEI come from the germline V gene. This CDR3 is built from 16 residues. This CDR3 is CASRVGSLRGTDTQYF. The CDR3 nucleotides read TGTGCCAGCAGGGTAGGGAGCCTAAGGGGCACAGATACGCAGTATTTT.

The chain links TRBV5-6 to TRBJ1-1; D call uncertain. Per germline, CDR1 SGHDT and CDR2 YYEEEE. The CDR3 covers 12 residues. V was trimmed by 3 bases and J by 7 bases, leaving 10 bases between them. The DNA for the CDR3 is TGTGCCAGCAGCTGGGCCGGGATTGAAGCTTTCTTT. This codes for CASSWAGIEAFF.

CDR3 amino acids: CASSSRTGSYTF. The CDR3 DNA reads as TGTGCCAGCAGCTCCCGGACGGGGAGCTACACCTTC. The V gene is TRBV7-9, the J gene TRBJ1-2; D ambiguous. This CDR3 spans 12 amino acids. The germline CDR1 and CDR2 sequences are SEHNR and FQNEAQ (reference sequence). The V end lost 4 bases, the J end lost 9 bases, and 12 bases lay between the germline ends.

The chain joins TRBV5-8 to TRBJ2-5; D is perhaps TRBD2 (6 bases). Trimming removed 4 bases from V and 6 bases from J, with 22 bases in between. The CDR3 length is 16 residues. Germline loops: CDR1 SGHTS, CDR2 YDEGEE. CDR3 in DNA: TGTGCCAGCAGCCCCGGGGAGGCTCCCGGGCTACAGACCCAGTACTTC. This translates into CASSPGEAPGLQTQYF.

The table lists this clone with a few counts. One end of the junction does not line up with germline, which may come from a read error. V and J are TRBV4-1 and TRBJ1-2, with 7 bases that match TRBD1. This CDR3 contains 14 residues. The germline V gene has CDR1 MGHRA and CDR2 YSYEKL. The DNA of the CDR3 is TGCGCCAGCAGACACCCCCGAGGACAGGTATCTCCCAAATTC. Translation: CASRHPRGQVSPKF.

This clone was seen only a few times. This rearrangement joins TRBV5-6 to TRBJ2-5, with D possibly TRBD2 on 6 matching bases. The CDR3 covers 15 residues. V was clipped by 0 bases and J by 2 bases, with 11 bases between them. Germline lookup yields CDR1 SGHDT and CDR2 YYEEEE. In DNA, the CDR3 is TGTGCCAGCAGCTTGGCCGTGGGGAGGCAAGAGACCCAGTACTTC. Translation gives CASSLAVGRQETQYF.

CDR3 coding DNA: TGTGCCAGCAGTGAAGCGGGACAGGGGGCCGGGGAGCTGTTTTTT. Protein product: CASSEAGQGAGELFF. The chain couples TRBV6-1 to TRBJ2-2, with 11 nucleotides matching TRBD1. The germline gives CDR1 MNHNS, CDR2 SASEGT. This CDR3 is built from 15 residues. J lost 6 bases, V lost 0 bases, and 0 bases had no gene match.

The chain has TRBV4-2 and TRBJ2-5, with TRBD2 matching over 9 bases. The CDR3 totals 18 residues. V lost 0 bases to trimming and J lost 2 bases; unmatched junction nucleotides: 10. The V gene's germline CDR1 is LGHNA and CDR2 YNFKEQ. The CDR3 protein is CASSQDRIAGVGQETQYF. CDR3 bases: TGTGCCAGCAGCCAAGATAGGATAGCGGGGGTGGGGCAAGAGACCCAGTACTTC.

This chain connects TRBV10-3 to TRBJ2-7, with 14 bases aligning to TRBD2. J gave up 3 bases and V 2 bases, and 3 bases lay outside the gene matches. Germline CDR1 ENHRY, CDR2 SYGVKD. This CDR3 spans 16 amino acids. CDR3 nucleotides: TGTGCCATCAGTGAGGGACTAGCGGGGGGCAACTACGAGCAGTACTTC. This sequence encodes CAISEGLAGGNYEQYF.

The V call is TRBV7-6, the J call TRBJ1-6, with no clear D. V was shortened by 2 bases and J by 6 bases, with 14 bases between the two germline ends. The length of the CDR3 is 16 residues. Germline V gives CDR1 SGHVS, CDR2 FNYEAQ. The CDR3: CASSLRTAPTNSPLHF. For the CDR3, the DNA is TGTGCCAGCAGCTTACGTACAGCACCTACTAATTCACCCCTCCACTTT.

The chain carries TRBV11-2 and TRBJ2-4; D remains unclear. Germline V gene sequence: CDR1 SGHAT, CDR2 FQNNGV. V lost 3 bases to trimming and J lost 3 bases, with 9 bases between them. The CDR3 length is 14 residues. The CDR3 nucleotides read TGTGCCAGCAGCTTTCCCGGAGTCAAAAACATTCAGTACTTC. This gives the protein CASSFPGVKNIQYF.

The chain couples TRBV6-6 to TRBJ2-1; D is unresolved. Germline lookup yields CDR1 MNHNY and CDR2 SVGAGI (reference sequence). CDR3 length: 11 amino acids. V dropped 6 bases and J dropped 4 bases, with 4 bases sitting between them. CDR3 region: CASSPYNEQFF. DNA for the CDR3: TGTGCCAGCAGCCCGTACAATGAGCAGTTCTTC.

This rearrangement joins TRBV5-1 to TRBJ2-2, with TRBD1 as a possible D gene (5 bases). The V and J ends lost 5 bases and 1 base respectively, with 12 bases between them. Germline V gene lookup returns CDR1 SGHRS and CDR2 YFSETQ. CDR3 length: 15 amino acids. The DNA of the CDR3 is TGCGCCAGCAGACCAGGGTTGGAGAACACCGGGGAGCTGTTTTTT. Translating it yields CASRPGLENTGELFF.

The chain recombines TRBV11-2 with TRBJ1-3, with 8 bases aligning to TRBD1. Germline V gene sequence: CDR1 SGHAT, CDR2 FQNNGV. This CDR3 spans 15 amino acids. J lost 2 bases, V lost 6 bases, and 6 bases had no gene match. The CDR3: CASRFQGAAGNTIYF. The CDR3 DNA sequence: TGTGCCAGCAGATTCCAGGGGGCCGCTGGAAACACCATATATTTT.

The genes are TRBV5-4 and TRBJ2-3, with 7 bases lining up with TRBD1. V gave up 3 bases and J gave up 0 bases; unmatched junction bases: 7. Germline loops: CDR1 SGHNT, CDR2 YYREEE (reference sequence). The CDR3 sequence is 16 residues long. CDR3 coding DNA: TGTGCCAGCAGCTCCAGGGACAGATTGAGCACAGATACGCAGTATTTT. This sequence encodes CASSSRDRLSTDTQYF. Supplemented by reference TRBV5-4 and TRBJ2-3, the full variable domain reads ETGVTQSPTHLIKTRGQQVTLRCSSQSGHNTVSWYQQALGQGPQFIFQYYREEENGRGNFPPRFSGLQFPNYSSELNVNALELDDSALYLCASSSRDRLSTDTQYFGPGTRLTVL.

This sequence joins TRBV5-6 and TRBJ1-4; D remains unclear. The CDR3 loop spans 14 amino acids. Germline V lookup: CDR1 SGHDT, CDR2 YYEEEE. Trimming took off 4 bases at V and 2 bases at J, with 9 bases between the two ends. The CDR3 DNA follows: TGTGCCAGCAGCCACGGCAGGACTAATGAAAAACTGTTTTTT. Amino acids: CASSHGRTNEKLFF.

This sequence joins TRBV30 and TRBJ1-5; weak D call: TRBD1 (6 bases). The CDR3 is 13 amino acids. Trimming took 1 base from V and 4 from J, leaving 8 bases between them. The germline V gene encodes CDR1 GTSNPN and CDR2 SVGIG (reference sequence). The CDR3 sequence is CAWSAGANQPQHF. In DNA form, the CDR3 reads TGTGCCTGGAGTGCAGGGGCAAATCAGCCCCAGCATTTT.

In DNA form, the CDR3 reads TGCGCCAGCAGCGGAGCGGGAGCCACAGATACGCAGTATTTT. Protein: CASSGAGATDTQYF. The chain uses TRBV5-1 and TRBJ2-3; TRBD2 matches at 8 bases. Germline V gene lookup returns CDR1 SGHRS and CDR2 YFSETQ. Trimming took 4 bases from V and 2 from J; bases not matched to a gene: 3. The CDR3 covers 14 residues.

The J gene is TRBJ2-7, the V gene TRBV6-1, with TRBD1 identical over 10 bases. The CDR3 sequence is 14 residues long. V dropped 3 bases and J dropped 5; count of bases not matched to a gene: 4. Germline-derived CDR1 and CDR2 are MNHNS and SASEGT. For the CDR3, the DNA is TGTGCCAGCAGTGATACCGGGACAGGGGACGAGCAGTACTTC. Translation: CASSDTGTGDEQYF.

This clone was observed once. One end of the junction is discordant with germline, which a read error may explain. Different DNA sequences within this sample yield the same CDR3. The J gene is TRBJ1-6, the V gene TRBV5-4, with TRBD1 matching over 7 bases. The CDR3 is 14 amino acids. Germline V gene data show CDR1 as SGHNT and CDR2 as YYREEE (reference sequence). CDR3 in amino acids: CASSSTGKYSPLHF. For the CDR3, the DNA is TGTGCCAGCAGCTCGACAGGGAAATATTCCCCCCTCCACTTT.

The chain is built from TRBV5-7 and TRBJ2-7; TRBD1 matches at 11 bases. TRBV5-7 is an ORF, with its function uncertain. V trimming: 5 bases; J trimming: 2 bases; junction bases outside the gene matches: 6. The CDR3 is 15 amino acids. CDR3 sequence: CASRRDRGDPYEQYF. CDR3 nucleotides: TGTGCCAGCAGGCGGGACAGGGGGGACCCCTACGAGCAGTACTTC.

The chain uses TRBV29-1 and TRBJ1-1; D gene unclear. There are 14 residues in the CDR3. Germline values: CDR1 SQVTM, CDR2 ANQGSEA. Trimming removed 4 bases at V and 4 bases at J, with 16 bases between. The DNA of the CDR3 is TGCAGCGTTGGGTACCTCGGTACTGCCACTGAAGCTTTCTTT. Protein: CSVGYLGTATEAFF.

For the CDR3, the DNA is TGTGCCAGCAGCTTAGAACCGACAGGGGAACGCGCCGGGGAGCTGTTTTTT. This codes for CASSLEPTGERAGELFF. J is TRBJ2-2 and V is TRBV7-8; TRBD1 agrees at 8 bases. CDR1 and CDR2 (germline): SGHVS, FQNEAQ. The trim removed 1 base at V and 6 bases at J, leaving 10 bases unmatched. The CDR3 has 17 amino acids.

This clone has more than one count but fewer than ten. The rearrangement joins TRBV6-6 to TRBJ2-7, with 9 bases identical to TRBD1. The CDR3 sequence is 14 residues long. After removal of 5 bases from V and 5 bases from J, the junction contained 7 bases not matched to a gene. The germline V gene encodes CDR1 MNHNY and CDR2 SVGAGI (reference sequence). The CDR3, as DNA: TGTGCCAGCAGTCGCCCGGGACAGGGCCACGAGCAGTACTTC. Translation: CASSRPGQGHEQYF.

This chain connects TRBV13 to TRBJ2-3; 12 bases line up with TRBD2. The CDR3 is 17 residues long. The J segment lost 5 bases and the V segment lost 4 bases, leaving 10 bases of the junction unmatched. Germline CDR1 is PRHDT and CDR2 is FYEKMQ (reference sequence). The CDR3 DNA follows: TGTGCCAGCAGCTCCCTACTAGCGGGGGGCCGCCAAGATACGCAGTATTTT. Residues: CASSSLLAGGRQDTQYF.

The chain links TRBV7-9 to TRBJ2-3; TRBD2 is a possible D gene (6 bases). Trimming left V 1 base short and J 0 bases short, with 11 bases between. The CDR3 runs 16 residues. CDR1 and CDR2 (germline): SEHNR, FQNEAQ (reference sequence). The CDR3 sequence: CASSLGVRGSTDTQYF. DNA of the CDR3: TGTGCCAGCAGCTTAGGGGTTCGGGGGAGCACAGATACGCAGTATTTT.

This chain connects TRBV7-8 to TRBJ1-5, with TRBD1 matching over 8 bases. There are 13 residues in the CDR3. Germline assignment: CDR1 SGHVS and CDR2 FQNEAQ. V was pared by 8 bases and J by 2 bases, with 2 bases of the junction left unmatched. DNA of the CDR3: TGTGCCAGCGACAGGGGAGGCAATCAGCCCCAGCATTTT. The encoded protein is CASDRGGNQPQHF.

The chain carries TRBV19 and TRBJ1-1, with TRBD1 identical over 7 bases. The length of the CDR3 is 16 residues. J lost 2 bases, V lost 2 bases, and 8 bases had no gene match. Germline V CDR1 and CDR2: LNHDA, SQIVND (reference sequence). CDR3 coding DNA: TGTGCCAGTAGTATATCGAACAGGGGAGGAAACACTGAAGCTTTCTTT. This gives the protein CASSISNRGGNTEAFF.

The V and J genes are TRBV7-9 and TRBJ1-3; a weak D match, TRBD1 (6 bases). V was shortened by 6 bases and J by 4 bases, with 13 bases between the two germline ends. The CDR3 extends over 14 amino acids. The germline CDR1 and CDR2 sequences are SEHNR and FQNEAQ (reference sequence). CDR3 protein: CASSLTGLGNTIYF. The CDR3 nucleotides are TGTGCCAGCAGTTTAACAGGGCTGGGAAACACCATATATTTT. The full variable domain, in which reference TRBV7-9 and TRBJ1-3 provide the parts outside the CDR3, is DTGVSQNPRHKITKRGQNVTFRCDPISEHNRLYWYRQTLGQGPEFLTYFQNEAQLEKSRLLSDRFSAERPKGSFSTLEIQRTEQGDSAMYLCASSLTGLGNTIYFGEGSWLTVV.

The chain couples TRBV7-2 to TRBJ2-3, with 9 bases identical to TRBD1. CDR3 length: 19 amino acids. Germline V gene sequence: CDR1 SGHTA, CDR2 FQGNSA. J gave up 2 bases and V 3 bases, and 15 bases lay outside the gene matches. The CDR3 DNA reads TGTGCCAGCAGCTTGCCTCGAACAGGGGGCATTATGTACACAGATACGCAGTATTTT. It yields the protein CASSLPRTGGIMYTDTQYF. Combining the CDR3 with reference TRBV7-2 and TRBJ2-3 gives the whole variable domain GAGVSQSPSNKVTEKGKDVELRCDPISGHTALYWYRQSLGQGLEFLIYFQGNSAPDKSGLPSDRFSAERTGGSVSTLTIQRTQQEDSAVYLCASSLPRTGGIMYTDTQYFGPGTRLTVL.